Following are 4 T cell receptor beta chains from one sample sequenced in a study of identical twins. TCRdb independently ran MiXCR on the 5' RACE reads; one entry per CDR3 protein. There are hundreds of thousands of distinct CDR3 sequences in the sample; approximately 6% occur only once, and 1.5% to 2% lies in the top ten. The source material was naive T cells sorted from blood. The receptors derive from a man aged 18 to 30 in good health.

This clonotype was counted a single time. The rearrangement links TRBV7-7 to TRBJ2-1; 7 positions agree with TRBD2. CDR1 is SSHAT and CDR2 is FNYEAQ in the germline V gene (reference sequence). The CDR3 contains 14 residues. V lost 5 bases, J lost 10 bases, and 11 bases stayed unmatched. Here the CDR3 reads CASSQISASGEQFF. The CDR3 DNA follows: TGTGCCAGCAGCCAAATAAGTGCTAGCGGAGAGCAGTTCTTC.

Many counts were recorded for this clonotype. V gene TRBV6-1 combines with J gene TRBJ2-6; D not resolved. Germline-derived CDR1 and CDR2 are MNHNS and SASEGT. The CDR3 is 15 amino acids. The V end lost 1 base, the J end lost 1 base, and 5 bases lay between the germline ends. CDR3 coding DNA: TGTGCCAGCAGTGAAGGACAATCTGGGGCCAACGTCCTGACTTTC. This translates into CASSEGQSGANVLTF.

The J gene is TRBJ1-2, the V gene TRBV28; maybe TRBD1 (6 bases). The V end was cut by 5 bases, the J end by 4 bases, with 26 bases between. The germline V gene has CDR1 MDHEN and CDR2 SYDVKM. This CDR3 contains 18 residues. The CDR3 region is CASSPEQGLVGLSYGYTF. In nucleotides, the CDR3 is TGTGCCAGCAGTCCGGAACAGGGATTGGTGGGGCTTAGCTATGGCTACACCTTC.

The sample holds a few counts of this clonotype. This sequence joins TRBV11-1 and TRBJ2-3, with D perhaps TRBD2 (6 bases). Germline V gene sequence: CDR1 SGHAT, CDR2 FQDESV (reference sequence). There are 14 residues in the CDR3. Deletions cut 4 bases from V and 4 bases from J, with 12 bases between. CDR3 residues: CASSSQRDSDTQYF. The CDR3 DNA reads TGTGCCAGCAGCTCCCAACGGGACTCAGATACGCAGTATTTT.